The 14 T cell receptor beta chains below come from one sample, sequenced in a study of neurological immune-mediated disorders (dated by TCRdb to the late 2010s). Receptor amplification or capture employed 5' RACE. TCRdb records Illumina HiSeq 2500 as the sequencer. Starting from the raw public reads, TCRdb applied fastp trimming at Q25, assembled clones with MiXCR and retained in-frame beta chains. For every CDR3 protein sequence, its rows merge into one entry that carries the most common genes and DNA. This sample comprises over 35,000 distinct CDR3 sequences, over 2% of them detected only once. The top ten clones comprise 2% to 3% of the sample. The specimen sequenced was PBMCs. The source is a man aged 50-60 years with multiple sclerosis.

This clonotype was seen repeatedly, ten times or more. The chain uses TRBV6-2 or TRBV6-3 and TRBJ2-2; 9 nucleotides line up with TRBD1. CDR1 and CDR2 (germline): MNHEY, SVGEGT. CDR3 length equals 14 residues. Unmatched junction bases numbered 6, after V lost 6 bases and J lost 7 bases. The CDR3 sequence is CASSLGQGLGELFF. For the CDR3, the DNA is TGTGCCAGCAGCTTAGGACAGGGGCTCGGGGAGCTGTTTTTT.

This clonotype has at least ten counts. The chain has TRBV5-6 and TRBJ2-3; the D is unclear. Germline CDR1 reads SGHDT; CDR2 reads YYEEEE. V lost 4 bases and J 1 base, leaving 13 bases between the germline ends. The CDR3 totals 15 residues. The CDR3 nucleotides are TGTGCCAGCAGCGATGAGAAAGGTCGCACAGATACGCAGTATTTT. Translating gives CASSDEKGRTDTQYF. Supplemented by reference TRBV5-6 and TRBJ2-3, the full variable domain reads DAGVTQSPTHLIKTRGQQVTLRCSPKSGHDTVSWYQQALGQGPQFIFQYYEEEERQRGNFPDRFSGHQFPNYSSELNVNALLLGDSALYLCASSDEKGRTDTQYFGPGTRLTVL.

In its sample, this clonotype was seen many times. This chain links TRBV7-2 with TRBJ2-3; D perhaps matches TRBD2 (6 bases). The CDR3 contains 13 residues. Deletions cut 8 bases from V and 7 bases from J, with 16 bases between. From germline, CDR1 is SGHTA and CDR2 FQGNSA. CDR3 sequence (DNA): TGTGCCAGCGAGGAGGGCAAGTTAAATACGCAGTATTTT. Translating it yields CASEEGKLNTQYF.

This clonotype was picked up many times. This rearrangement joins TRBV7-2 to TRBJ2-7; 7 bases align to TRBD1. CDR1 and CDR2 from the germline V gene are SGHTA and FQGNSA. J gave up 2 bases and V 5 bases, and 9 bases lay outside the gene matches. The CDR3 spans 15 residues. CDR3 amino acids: CASSQMAGGPYEQYF. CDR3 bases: TGTGCCAGCAGCCAAATGGCAGGGGGACCCTACGAGCAGTACTTC.

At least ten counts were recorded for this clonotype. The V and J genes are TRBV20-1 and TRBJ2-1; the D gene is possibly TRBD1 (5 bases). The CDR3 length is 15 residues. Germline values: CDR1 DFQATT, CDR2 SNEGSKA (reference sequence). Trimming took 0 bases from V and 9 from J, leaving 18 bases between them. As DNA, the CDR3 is TGCAGTGCTAGAGATCACCTTACCCAAGGGGCTGAGCAGTTCTTC. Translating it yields CSARDHLTQGAEQFF.

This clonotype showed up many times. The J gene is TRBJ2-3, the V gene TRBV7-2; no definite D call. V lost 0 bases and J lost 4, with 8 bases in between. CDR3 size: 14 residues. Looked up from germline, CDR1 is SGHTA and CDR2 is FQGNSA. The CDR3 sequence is CASSLAALADTQYF. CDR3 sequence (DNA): TGTGCCAGCAGCTTAGCGGCGTTGGCAGATACGCAGTATTTT. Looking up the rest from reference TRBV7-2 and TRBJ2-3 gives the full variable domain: GAGVSQSPSNKVTEKGKDVELRCDPISGHTALYWYRQSLGQGLEFLIYFQGNSAPDKSGLPSDRFSAERTGGSVSTLTIQRTQQEDSAVYLCASSLAALADTQYFGPGTRLTVL.

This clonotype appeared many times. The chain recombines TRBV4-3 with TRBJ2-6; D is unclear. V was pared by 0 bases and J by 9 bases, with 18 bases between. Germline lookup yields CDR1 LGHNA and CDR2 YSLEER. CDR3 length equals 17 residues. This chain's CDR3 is CASSQEGLLSGGNVLTF. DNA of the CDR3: TGCGCCAGCAGCCAAGAAGGCCTACTCTCTGGTGGCAACGTCCTGACTTTC.

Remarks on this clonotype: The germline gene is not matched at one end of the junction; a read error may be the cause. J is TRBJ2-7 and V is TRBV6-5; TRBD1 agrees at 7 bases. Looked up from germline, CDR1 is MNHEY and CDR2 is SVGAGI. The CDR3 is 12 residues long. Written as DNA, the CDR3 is TGTGTCAGCAGGGGACAGAAATACGAGCAGTACTTC. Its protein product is CVSRGQKYEQYF.

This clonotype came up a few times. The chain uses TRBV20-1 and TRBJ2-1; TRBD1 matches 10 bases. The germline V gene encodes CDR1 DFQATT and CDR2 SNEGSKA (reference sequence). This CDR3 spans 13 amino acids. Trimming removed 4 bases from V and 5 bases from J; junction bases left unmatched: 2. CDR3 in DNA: TGCAGTGCTACGGGACAGGGGAACAATGAGCAGTTCTTC. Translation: CSATGQGNNEQFF.

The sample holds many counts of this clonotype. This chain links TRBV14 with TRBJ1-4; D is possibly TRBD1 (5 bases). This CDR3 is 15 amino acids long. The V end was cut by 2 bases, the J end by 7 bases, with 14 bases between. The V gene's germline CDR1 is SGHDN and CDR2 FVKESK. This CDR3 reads CASSQFGAQSEKLFF. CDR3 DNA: TGTGCCAGCAGCCAATTTGGGGCGCAGAGTGAAAAACTGTTTTTT. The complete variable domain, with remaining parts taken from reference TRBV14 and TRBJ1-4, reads EAGVTQFPSHSVIEKGQTVTLRCDPISGHDNLYWYRRVMGKEIKFLLHFVKESKQDESGMPNNRFLAERTGGTYSTLKVQPAELEDSGVYFCASSQFGAQSEKLFFGSGTQLSVL.

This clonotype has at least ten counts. CDR3 protein: CASSLWQGGNTGELFF. As DNA, the CDR3 is TGTGCCAGCAGCCTCTGGCAGGGCGGAAACACCGGGGAGCTGTTTTTT. The V gene is TRBV5-6, the J gene TRBJ2-2; tentative D call: TRBD1 (5 bases). CDR1 SGHDT and CDR2 YYEEEE come from the germline V gene. With 4 bases removed from V and 2 bases from J, the gap between germline ends came to 15 bases. The CDR3 covers 16 residues.

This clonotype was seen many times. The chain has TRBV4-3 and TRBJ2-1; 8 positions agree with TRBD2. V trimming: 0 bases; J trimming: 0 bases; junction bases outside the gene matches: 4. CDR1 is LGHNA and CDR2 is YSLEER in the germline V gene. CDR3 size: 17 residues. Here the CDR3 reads CASSQDGSGSSYNEQFF. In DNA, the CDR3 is TGCGCCAGCAGCCAAGATGGAAGCGGGAGCTCCTACAATGAGCAGTTCTTC.

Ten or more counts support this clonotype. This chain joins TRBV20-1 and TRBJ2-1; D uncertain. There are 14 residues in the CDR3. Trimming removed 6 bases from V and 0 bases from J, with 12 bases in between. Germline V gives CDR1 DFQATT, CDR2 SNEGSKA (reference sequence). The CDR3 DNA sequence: TGCAGTGCCATTAATGTGGACTCCTACAATGAGCAGTTCTTC. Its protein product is CSAINVDSYNEQFF.

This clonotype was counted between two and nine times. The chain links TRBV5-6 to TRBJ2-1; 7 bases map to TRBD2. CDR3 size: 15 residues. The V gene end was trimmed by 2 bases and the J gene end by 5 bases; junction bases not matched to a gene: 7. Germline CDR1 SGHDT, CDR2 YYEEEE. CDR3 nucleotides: TGTGCCAGCAGCTTTGACTGGGGGGGAAACAATGAGCAGTTCTTC. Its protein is CASSFDWGGNNEQFF.